This TCR beta chain originates from a study of Tregs in tolerant kidney transplant recipients. As regards this clone: Its antigen is not known.

V dropped 0 bases and J dropped 0 bases, with 7 bases sitting between them. This CDR3 contains 15 residues. CDR1 is SGDLS, CDR2 YYNGEE, per germline. TCRdb's copy holds only in-frame clones and misses some; the assay was immunoSEQ multiplex PCR. The top ten hold 0.6% to 0.7% of the sample, which has 46,000 or so clones, roughly nine tenths seen once. CD4+CD25+CD127- Tregs, CD4+CD25- non-Tregs, CD4 and CD8 cells were sorted. Notes on the study in general: This study did not directly address biological reproducibility. Findings come from small patient numbers and require larger validation.

Sequenced material: Tregs from blood. The V call is TRBV9, the J call TRBJ1-5; no definite D call. This TCR was recovered from a human donor in good health. CDR3 bases: TGTGCCAGCAGCGTAGGAGGGAATAGCAATCAGCCCCAGCATTTT. This encodes CASSVGGNSNQPQHF.